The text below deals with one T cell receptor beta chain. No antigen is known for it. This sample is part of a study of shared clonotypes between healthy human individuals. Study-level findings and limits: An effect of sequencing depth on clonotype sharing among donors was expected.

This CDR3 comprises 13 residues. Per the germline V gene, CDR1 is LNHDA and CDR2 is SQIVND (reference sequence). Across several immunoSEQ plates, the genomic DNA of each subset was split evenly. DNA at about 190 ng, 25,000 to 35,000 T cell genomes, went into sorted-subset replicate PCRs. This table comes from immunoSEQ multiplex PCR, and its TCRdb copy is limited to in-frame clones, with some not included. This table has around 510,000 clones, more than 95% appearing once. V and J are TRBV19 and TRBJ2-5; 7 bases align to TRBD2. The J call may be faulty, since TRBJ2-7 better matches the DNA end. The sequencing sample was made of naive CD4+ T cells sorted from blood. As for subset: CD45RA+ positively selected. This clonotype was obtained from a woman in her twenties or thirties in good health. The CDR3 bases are TGTGCCAGTAGTAGCGGGAGTATCAACGAGCAGTACTTC. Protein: CASSSGSINEQYF.